This is a list of T cell receptor beta chains from one sample in a study of OX40 agonist ivuxolimab in advanced cancers. Libraries were prepared by immunoSEQ multiplex PCR; TCRdb keeps only in-frame clonotypes and omits some of them. The sample holds approximately 68,000 clones; roughly 90% are singletons and the top ten take more than 8.5%. The sequenced sample was CD4+ or CD8+ T cells sorted from blood, obtained in a trial of the OX40 agonist ivuxolimab. Every receptor here comes from an adult with an advanced solid tumor such as melanoma, head and neck, liver or kidney cancer. CDR3s include the opening cysteine and the closing phenylalanine or tryptophan. A D gene is named only where the DNA matches it firmly. Only some rows state a clone size, as once, few, many or a class for expanded clones.

>TRBD1|NA|TRBV6-6|TRBJ1-1
TGTGCCAGCAGTGACCCCCGGACAGGGGACACTGAAGCTTTCTTT
CASSDPRTGDTEAFF
>NA|NA|TRBV5-6|TRBJ2-4
TGTGCCAGCAGCTGGACGCAGGTAGCCAAAAACATTCAGTACTTC
CASSWTQVAKNIQYF
>NA|NA|TRBV11-2|TRBJ2-5
TGTGCCAGCAGCTCGTCTCCCTATTCGGAGACCCAGTACTTC
CASSSSPYSETQYF
>NA|NA|TRBV4-3|TRBJ1-6
TGCGCCAGCAGCCAAGACAGGGTCTCCTCGAGCTCACCCCTCCACTTT
CASSQDRVSSSSPLHF
>TRBD2|NA|TRBV9|TRBJ2-3
TGTGCCAGCAGCGTAGCGGTAGCGGGGGGGCTCGATACGCAGTATTTT
CASSVAVAGGLDTQYF
>TRBD2|NA|TRBV13|TRBJ2-7
TGTGCCAGCAGCTCCGCGGGGCGGGGGGATCGAGAGCAGTACTTC
CASSSAGRGDREQYF
>TRBD1|NA|TRBV11-3|TRBJ2-1
TGTGCCAGCAGCTTAAGGGGGCCGGGCAATGAGCAGTTCTTC
CASSLRGPGNEQFF
>NA|NA|TRBV5-6|TRBJ2-2
TGTGCCAGCAGCTTGTGGACCTCGGGCACCGGGGAGCTGTTTTTT
CASSLWTSGTGELFF
>TRBD2|NA|TRBV11-2|TRBJ2-1
TGTGCCACTCCGGGACTAGCGGGGAGCAAAGGCTCCTACAATGAGCAGTTCTTC
CATPGLAGSKGSYNEQFF
>NA|NA|TRBV27|TRBJ2-7
TGTGCCAGCAGTTTAAGTCCGACTCGGGAGCAGTACTTC
CASSLSPTREQYF
>TRBD2|once|TRBV2|TRBJ2-6
TGTGCCAGCCAGCGGGGGTCTGGGGCCAACGTCCTGACTTTC
CASQRGSGANVLTF
>TRBD1|NA|TRBV13|TRBJ1-2
TGTGCCAGCAGCCCTCGACAGGGGGCTTATCGGGGCTATGGCTACACCTTC
CASSPRQGAYRGYGYTF
>NA|NA|TRBV27|TRBJ2-5
TGTGCCAGCAGTTTACTGGGGGCGGCAGAGACCCAGTACTTC
CASSLLGAAETQYF
>NA|NA|TRBV9|TRBJ2-3
TGTGCCAGCAGCGGAGGAGGGACAGTGAGCACAGATACGCAGTATTTT
CASSGGGTVSTDTQYF
>NA|NA|TRBV19|TRBJ1-1
TGTGCCAGTAGTATCACGGTGATGAACACTGAAGCTTTCTTT
CASSITVMNTEAFF
>NA|once|TRBV9|TRBJ2-2
TGTGCCAGCAGCTCTCGTTTTGCCGGAACCGGGGAGCTGTTTTTT
CASSSRFAGTGELFF